One sample yielded the 23 T cell receptor beta chains listed below, sequenced in a study of T-cell reconstitution after alpha-beta-depleted transplantation in children (dated by TCRdb to the mid-2010s). The library came from PCR. The sample was run on an Illumina HiSeq 2500. To normalize quantification of the TCRbeta repertoire, the TCR libraries were built with molecular barcoding that relied on unique molecular identifiers. The public reads were reanalyzed by TCRdb: fastp trimming at Q25, MiXCR alignment, in-frame beta chains only. CDR3 protein duplicates are merged, each entry listing the most common genes and DNA. The table for this sample lists hundreds of thousands of distinct CDR3 sequences; 16% of them were counted only once. Together, the top ten hold 0.8% to 1.1% of the sample. Sequences were derived from PBMCs from the stem cell graft donor, sampled from the stem cell graft. Receptors were obtained from a human donor who donated a stem cell graft to a child with acute myeloid leukemia.

This clonotype was seen many times. The chain combines TRBV4-3 with TRBJ2-2; 7 bases fit TRBD1. Trimming at V came to 5 bases and at J to 4 bases, leaving 13 bases not matched to a gene. The CDR3 covers 17 residues. The germline gives CDR1 LGHNA, CDR2 YSLEER. CDR3 DNA: TGCGCCAGCAGCAAGGACGAAGGGGGCTTGTTCACCGGGGAGCTGTTTTTT. It yields the protein CASSKDEGGLFTGELFF.

This clonotype appeared a single time. The chain uses TRBV11-2 and TRBJ2-7; 10 bases line up with TRBD2. Per germline, CDR1 SGHAT and CDR2 FQNNGV. The ends lost 2 bases at V and 4 bases at J; junction bases unmatched: 17. CDR3 size: 19 residues. CDR3 coding DNA: TGTGCCAGCAGCTTAAGGGGCAGCGGGGGGGCCCGAAGTAGGTACGAGCAGTACTTC. It yields the protein CASSLRGSGGARSRYEQYF.

This clonotype has ten or more counts. The V gene is TRBV20-1, the J gene TRBJ2-1, with D perhaps matching TRBD1 (6 bases). Germline V gene lookup returns CDR1 DFQATT and CDR2 SNEGSKA (reference sequence). This CDR3 is built from 14 residues. Trimming removed 5 bases at V and 0 bases at J, with 11 bases between. The DNA of the CDR3 is TGCAGTGCTGCGACAGGAACCTCCTACAATGAGCAGTTCTTC. Residues: CSAATGTSYNEQFF.

V and J are TRBV5-1 and TRBJ1-1, with 10 positions matching TRBD1. V lost 5 bases and J lost 8; bases outside the gene matches: 9. Germline lookup yields CDR1 SGHRS and CDR2 YFSETQ. This CDR3 is 14 amino acids long. CDR3 sequence reads: CASSLTGGFVEAFF. As DNA, the CDR3 is TGCGCCAGCAGTTTGACAGGGGGCTTTGTGGAAGCTTTCTTT.

CDR3: CSVWGGPGNEQFF. The CDR3 DNA reads as TGCAGTGTCTGGGGGGGGCCGGGGAATGAGCAGTTCTTC. This chain connects TRBV20-1 to TRBJ2-1; TRBD2 might be the D (7 bases). The CDR3 runs 13 residues. Germline CDR1 and CDR2: DFQATT and SNEGSKA (reference sequence). V lost 7 bases and J 7 bases, leaving 17 bases between the germline ends.

V usage is TRBV10-1 and J usage is TRBJ1-6; D gene unclear. The CDR3 covers 12 residues. With 6 bases removed from V and 8 bases from J, the gap between germline ends came to 8 bases. Looked up from germline, CDR1 is WNHNN and CDR2 is SYGVQD (reference sequence). CDR3 sequence: CASSHGHSPLHF. The CDR3 bases are TGCGCCAGCAGCCACGGCCATTCACCCCTCCACTTT.

The chain carries TRBV25-1 and TRBJ1-2; possibly TRBD1 for D (5 bases). CDR1 and CDR2 from the germline V gene are MGHDK and SYGVNS. Trimming pared 4 bases from V and 5 bases from J, leaving 14 bases between. The CDR3 is 14 residues long. This CDR3 is CASSASGTVYGYTF. The CDR3 DNA is TGTGCCAGCAGTGCGTCCGGGACGGTTTATGGCTACACCTTC.

This clonotype was seen at least ten times. The CDR3 DNA sequence: TGTGCCAGCAGCTTGGAGGCCAGATTGAATCAGCCCCAGCATTTT. It specifies CASSLEARLNQPQHF. The genes are TRBV5-5 and TRBJ1-5; no reliable D call. Deletions cut 0 bases from V and 4 bases from J, with 11 bases between. From germline, CDR1 is SGHKS and CDR2 YYEKEE (reference sequence). The CDR3 runs 15 residues.

This clonotype was observed a handful of times. The gene calls are TRBV7-6 and TRBJ1-4, with unresolved D. Germline V gene sequence: CDR1 SGHVS, CDR2 FNYEAQ. V was pared by 4 bases and J by 8 bases, with 14 bases between. This CDR3 is built from 14 residues. CDR3: CASSSRLMGEKLFF. DNA for the CDR3: TGTGCCAGCAGCTCGCGACTTATGGGAGAAAAACTGTTTTTT.

This clonotype has only a few counts. The chain has TRBV5-6 and TRBJ2-5, with TRBD2 matching over 7 bases. Germline CDR1 and CDR2: SGHDT and YYEEEE. Losses at the gene ends were 4 bases for V and 5 bases for J; bases not matched to a gene: 11. The CDR3 extends over 15 amino acids. The CDR3 DNA sequence: TGTGCCAGCAGCGACCCGGGACTATCATGGGAGACCCAGTACTTC. Residues: CASSDPGLSWETQYF.

This clonotype was found a few times. This chain uses TRBV5-4 with TRBJ1-1, with D unresolved. This CDR3 comprises 16 residues. Per germline, CDR1 SGHNT and CDR2 YYREEE (reference sequence). The V and J ends lost 0 bases and 4 bases respectively, with 16 bases between them. The chain's CDR3 is CASSLAAGEVGTEAFF. CDR3 bases: TGTGCCAGCAGCTTGGCCGCCGGGGAGGTGGGCACTGAAGCTTTCTTT.

This clonotype was counted at least ten times. The chain combines TRBV29-1 with TRBJ2-3; 8 bases line up with TRBD1. Germline loops: CDR1 SQVTM, CDR2 ANQGSEA. V lost 3 bases to trimming and J lost 3 bases; unmatched junction nucleotides: 5. The CDR3 contains 14 residues. CDR3 DNA: TGCAGCGTTGAGCCCACAGGGGGAACAGATACGCAGTATTTT. It is translated as CSVEPTGGTDTQYF.

This clonotype showed up just a few times. The chain has TRBV20-1 and TRBJ1-3, with D possibly matching TRBD1 (6 bases). Trimming stripped 4 bases from V and 0 bases from J, with 22 bases between. Germline V gives CDR1 DFQATT, CDR2 SNEGSKA (reference sequence). This CDR3 spans 18 amino acids. CDR3 sequence reads: CSATRKGGKTLSGNTIYF. CDR3 DNA sequence: TGCAGTGCTACCCGTAAAGGGGGTAAAACTCTCTCTGGAAACACCATATATTTT.

The V and J genes are TRBV5-1 and TRBJ2-7, with a possible D match to TRBD1 (6 bases). The CDR3 loop spans 15 amino acids. In germline, CDR1 is SGHRS, CDR2 YFSETQ. Deletions cut 0 bases from V and 5 bases from J, with 15 bases between. The CDR3 DNA reads as TGCGCCAGCAGCTTGGCCAGGGGTTCTTTCAACGAGCAGTACTTC. This codes for CASSLARGSFNEQYF.

This clonotype has a count of ten or more. The CDR3 DNA reads TGCAGTGCCCTAGGTGGGGGCTCCTACAATGAGCAGTTCTTC. Its translation: CSALGGGSYNEQFF. This sequence joins TRBV20-1 and TRBJ2-1, with D tentatively TRBD1 or TRBD2 (5 bases each). CDR3 length: 14 amino acids. Trimming cost V 6 bases and J 0 bases, with 12 bases left between them. CDR1 is DFQATT, CDR2 SNEGSKA, per germline (reference sequence).

Many counts were recorded for this clonotype. The rearrangement joins TRBV5-1 to TRBJ2-7; D uncertain. CDR3 length: 13 residues. Germline V lookup: CDR1 SGHRS, CDR2 YFSETQ. Trimming left V 4 bases short and J 4 bases short, with 12 bases between. CDR3 bases: TGCGCCAGCAGCACTGACAAAGGATACGAGCAGTACTTC. The encoded protein is CASSTDKGYEQYF.

In this sample, this clonotype turned up a few times. The chain recombines TRBV5-1 with TRBJ2-1, with 7 bases that match TRBD1. The CDR3 is 15 residues long. Germline V lookup: CDR1 SGHRS, CDR2 YFSETQ. V lost 0 bases to trimming and J lost 5 bases; unmatched junction nucleotides: 5. The CDR3 sequence is CASSLEGARHNEQFF. As DNA, the CDR3 is TGCGCCAGCAGCTTGGAGGGGGCGCGACACAATGAGCAGTTCTTC.

The CDR3 sequence: CASSELVGEKLFF. CDR3 in DNA: TGTGCCAGCAGTGAATTAGTGGGGGAAAAACTGTTTTTT. V and J are TRBV25-1 and TRBJ1-4; D is ambiguous. The CDR3 contains 13 residues. Germline CDR1 reads MGHDK; CDR2 reads SYGVNS. Deletions cut 1 base from V and 8 bases from J, with 8 bases between.

Concerning this clonotype itself: This may be a read error: a much more frequent sequence differs by one nucleotide. DNA for the CDR3: TGCTGTGCTTACACTAGCGGGGGGCCGAGCTCCTACAATGAGCAGTTCTTC. This encodes CCAYTSGGPSSYNEQFF. This chain links TRBV20-1 with TRBJ2-1; 12 bases fit TRBD2. This CDR3 has 17 residues. Per germline, CDR1 DFQATT and CDR2 SNEGSKA (reference sequence).

This clonotype showed up just a few times. V is TRBV11-3 and J is TRBJ2-1, with 9 bases aligning to TRBD1. Germline CDR1 reads SGHNT; CDR2 reads YENEEA. The CDR3 spans 15 residues. With V trimmed by 3 bases and J by 7 bases, 7 bases remained unmatched. CDR3 loop: CASSFSGTGRNEQFF. CDR3 sequence (DNA): TGTGCCAGCAGCTTCTCCGGGACAGGGAGGAATGAGCAGTTCTTC.

In its sample, this clonotype was seen a few times. This chain uses TRBV6-5 with TRBJ1-1; D not resolved. Trimming took 5 bases from V and 0 from J, leaving 10 bases between them. Germline CDR1 is MNHEY and CDR2 is SVGAGI. This CDR3 region has 14 residues. The CDR3: CASSPSGLNTEAFF. The CDR3 nucleotides are TGTGCCAGCAGTCCCTCGGGGTTGAACACTGAAGCTTTCTTT.

A few counts support this clonotype. This chain uses TRBV5-5 with TRBJ1-4; 7 bases are shared with TRBD1. This CDR3 spans 16 amino acids. Germline-derived CDR1 and CDR2 are SGHKS and YYEKEE (reference sequence). The V segment lost 0 bases and the J segment 8 bases; nucleotides outside the gene matches: 10. CDR3 in DNA: TGTGCCAGCAGCTTGGAGGGGGGACAGTCGGGGGAAAAACTGTTTTTT. Translation: CASSLEGGQSGEKLFF.

This clonotype appeared many times. The V and J genes are TRBV29-1 and TRBJ2-7, with D possibly TRBD2 on 6 matching bases. The V end lost 4 bases, the J end lost 8 bases, and 12 bases lay between the germline ends. Germline CDR1 is SQVTM and CDR2 is ANQGSEA. CDR3 length: 11 amino acids. The CDR3 bases are TGCAGCGTTGGGGGACTGCCTCAGCAGTACTTC. Translating it yields CSVGGLPQQYF.